The rows below give T cell receptor beta chains drawn from one sample of a study of T-cell memory formation after mild COVID-19. TCRdb reprocessed the 5' RACE reads via MiXCR and lists one record per CDR3 protein. The table shows more than 450,000 distinct CDR3 sequences, with around 17% occurring only once. What was sequenced was PBMCs or a T cell subset sorted from them (not recorded which). The receptor set was obtained from an adult woman who had mild COVID-19 (a few samples of this study predate the infection). Cell type and time point are not known. Each CDR3 is given with its conserved first and last residue. Each record gives: V gene, D gene, CDR3 length, J gene, clone size, CDR3 DNA, CDR3 protein. The D gene is left open where the match is weak. Size is omitted from some rows. Given values are once, few, many or a class for expanded clones.

V: TRBV12-3/TRBV12-4; D: NA; length: 12; J: TRBJ2-5; size: NA; DNA: TGTGCCATTTCCGAGAGACAAGAGACCCAGTACTTC; CDR3: CAISERQETQYF
V: TRBV7-6; D: NA; length: 13; J: TRBJ2-7; size: many; DNA: TGTGCCAGCAGCTTAACGGGAGAATACGAGCAGTACTTC; CDR3: CASSLTGEYEQYF
V: TRBV11-2; D: NA; length: 15; J: TRBJ2-7; size: NA; DNA: TGTGCCAGCAGCTCCTTCAGCGGGTACTCCTACGAGCAGTACTTC; CDR3: CASSSFSGYSYEQYF
V: TRBV7-2; D: NA; length: 14; J: TRBJ2-2; size: many; DNA: TGTGCCAGCAGCTTAGCGGGGAACACCGGGGAGCTGTTTTTT; CDR3: CASSLAGNTGELFF
V: TRBV12-3/TRBV12-4; D: NA; length: 13; J: TRBJ1-2; size: many; DNA: TGTGCCAGCAGTTTAACGGTTAACTATGGCTACACCTTC; CDR3: CASSLTVNYGYTF
V: TRBV7-2; D: NA; length: 15; J: TRBJ2-1; size: few; DNA: TGTGCCAGCAGCACGCCCAGCACAGGGAACAATGAGCAGTTCTTC; CDR3: CASSTPSTGNNEQFF
V: TRBV5-1; D: NA; length: 12; J: TRBJ2-7; size: many; DNA: TGCGCCAGCAGCTTGGACGTCTACGAGCAGTACTTC; CDR3: CASSLDVYEQYF
V: TRBV5-6; D: NA; length: 11; J: TRBJ2-7; size: many; DNA: TGTGCCAGCAGCTTTACAGAAGAGAAGTACTTC; CDR3: CASSFTEEKYF
V: TRBV12-3/TRBV12-4; D: TRBD2; length: 16; J: TRBJ2-1; size: NA; DNA: TGTGCCAGCAGCCCTTCACTAGCGGGAGGGCTGAATGAGCAGTTCTTC; CDR3: CASSPSLAGGLNEQFF
V: TRBV4-2; D: NA; length: 15; J: TRBJ2-7; size: many; DNA: TGTGCCAGCAGCCCCAGCCGGACCGACTCCTACGAGCAGTACTTC; CDR3: CASSPSRTDSYEQYF
V: TRBV3-1; D: NA; length: 14; J: TRBJ2-7; size: few; DNA: TGTGCCAGCAGCCTGAGGGGGGCGGAGGACGAGCAGTACTTC; CDR3: CASSLRGAEDEQYF
V: TRBV29-1; D: NA; length: 13; J: TRBJ2-7; size: many; DNA: TGCAGCGTTGAAGAGATGAAGGGCTCTTGGCAGTACTTC; CDR3: CSVEEMKGSWQYF
V: TRBV6-5; D: TRBD2; length: 14; J: TRBJ2-7; size: few; DNA: TGTGCCAGCAGTCGTAGCGGGGACTCCTACGAGCAGTACTTC; CDR3: CASSRSGDSYEQYF
V: TRBV29-1; D: TRBD1; length: 13; J: TRBJ2-5; size: NA; DNA: TGCAGCGTTGAAGTCAGGGGGCGAGAGACCCAGTACTTC; CDR3: CSVEVRGRETQYF
V: TRBV10-3; D: TRBD1; length: 13; J: TRBJ1-2; size: NA; DNA: TGTGCCATCAGTGACCCGCACAGGGGGCAAGAATCCTTC; CDR3: CAISDPHRGQESF
V: TRBV7-2; D: NA; length: 15; J: TRBJ2-3; size: few; DNA: TGTGCCAGCAGCTTAAATCCGGGAGTTGGAGATACGCAGTATTTT; CDR3: CASSLNPGVGDTQYF
V: TRBV3-1; D: NA; length: 13; J: TRBJ1-2; size: few; DNA: TGTGCCAGCAGCCAAGTTCTGGGGGTTGGCTACACCTTC; CDR3: CASSQVLGVGYTF
V: TRBV12-3/TRBV12-4; D: TRBD1; length: 14; J: TRBJ1-6; size: NA; DNA: TGTGCCAGCAATCGAGGGGGCACAGGGTCACCCCTCCACTTT; CDR3: CASNRGGTGSPLHF
V: TRBV7-8; D: NA; length: 17; J: TRBJ2-3; size: NA; DNA: TGTGCCAGCAGCTTAATAGGGGAGACCACCCTCACAGATACGCAGTATTTT; CDR3: CASSLIGETTLTDTQYF
V: TRBV7-9; D: NA; length: 13; J: TRBJ1-1; size: many; DNA: TGTGCCAGCAGCTTAGGAATGGACACTGAAGCTTTCTTT; CDR3: CASSLGMDTEAFF
V: TRBV28; D: TRBD2; length: 21; J: TRBJ2-1; size: once; DNA: TGTGCCAGCAGTTCCTACCCTGAGGAGGCGAAAACCGGGACTAGCGAGTGTGAGCAGTTCTTC; CDR3: CASSSYPEEAKTGTSECEQFF
V: TRBV18; D: TRBD1; length: 15; J: TRBJ2-3; size: few; DNA: TGTGCCAGCTCACCCGGGACAGGACCCACAGATACGCAGTATTTT; CDR3: CASSPGTGPTDTQYF
V: TRBV29-1; D: NA; length: 12; J: TRBJ2-1; size: few; DNA: TGCAGCGTCGTCAGAGCCTACAATGAGCAGTTCTTC; CDR3: CSVVRAYNEQFF
V: TRBV12-5; D: TRBD1; length: 16; J: TRBJ2-7; size: many; DNA: TGTGCTAGTGGTCCCCTACACAGGGGTAAGCTCCACGAGCAGTACTTC; CDR3: CASGPLHRGKLHEQYF
V: TRBV5-1; D: NA; length: 14; J: TRBJ2-7; size: NA; DNA: TGCGCCAGCGGGGTGAGAGGAGTGGCCTACGAGCAGTACTTC; CDR3: CASGVRGVAYEQYF
V: TRBV29-1; D: NA; length: 15; J: TRBJ2-2; size: NA; DNA: TGCAGCGCTGACAGCGGAGGAAGAAGGACCGGGGAGCTGTTTTTT; CDR3: CSADSGGRRTGELFF
V: TRBV3-1; D: TRBD1; length: 15; J: TRBJ2-3; size: few; DNA: TGTGCCAGCAGCCCTGGGACAGATAGGACAGATACGCAGTATTTT; CDR3: CASSPGTDRTDTQYF
V: TRBV7-8; D: TRBD2; length: 17; J: TRBJ2-3; size: NA; DNA: TGTGCCAGCAGCTTAGCGCTAGCGGGGGGGTTGCCAGATACGCAGTATTTT; CDR3: CASSLALAGGLPDTQYF
V: TRBV5-1; D: NA; length: 15; J: TRBJ1-1; size: few; DNA: TGCGCCAGCAGCTTGGAGCAGTTGGACTACACTGAAGCTTTCTTT; CDR3: CASSLEQLDYTEAFF
V: TRBV6-5; D: NA; length: 12; J: TRBJ2-3; size: NA; DNA: TGTGCCAGCAGAAGTCAATGGACCGGGCCGTATTTT; CDR3: CASRSQWTGPYF
V: TRBV20-1; D: NA; length: 15; J: TRBJ2-2; size: NA; DNA: TGCAGTGCTAGATCGGACAGAACGAACACCGGGGAGCTGTTTTTT; CDR3: CSARSDRTNTGELFF
V: TRBV7-9; D: TRBD2; length: 15; J: TRBJ2-7; size: few; DNA: TGTGCCAGCAGCCCAGGGCGGGAGGGCCTAAGAGAGCAGTACTTC; CDR3: CASSPGREGLREQYF
V: TRBV20-1; D: NA; length: 15; J: TRBJ2-1; size: NA; DNA: TGCAGTGCTAATCCCGGGACTCGCTCCTACAATGAGCAGTTCTTC; CDR3: CSANPGTRSYNEQFF
V: TRBV5-1; D: TRBD1; length: 15; J: TRBJ2-7; size: NA; DNA: TGCGCCAGCAGGCCGACAGGGGCTAGCTCCTACGAGCAGTACTTC; CDR3: CASRPTGASSYEQYF
V: TRBV6-1; D: TRBD1; length: 15; J: TRBJ2-7; size: few; DNA: TGTGCCAGCAGAGCGTCCGGGACAGCCCCCTACGAGCAGTACTTC; CDR3: CASRASGTAPYEQYF
V: TRBV7-9; D: TRBD1; length: 14; J: TRBJ1-2; size: NA; DNA: TGTGCCAGCAGCTTACCGACAGGGCACTATGGCTACACCTTC; CDR3: CASSLPTGHYGYTF
V: TRBV11-2; D: NA; length: 13; J: TRBJ1-1; size: few; DNA: TGTGCCAGCAGCTTAGGATGGATCGGGAAGGCTTTCTTT; CDR3: CASSLGWIGKAFF
V: TRBV7-2; D: NA; length: 13; J: TRBJ2-1; size: few; DNA: TGTGCCAGCAGCTTTTTAGCAGACAATGAGCAGTTCTTC; CDR3: CASSFLADNEQFF
V: TRBV20-1; D: NA; length: 14; J: TRBJ2-5; size: few; DNA: TGCAGTGCTAGAGATATGAGGAGAGGAGAGACCCAGTACTTC; CDR3: CSARDMRRGETQYF
V: TRBV6-2/TRBV6-3; D: NA; length: 12; J: TRBJ2-7; size: NA; DNA: TGTGCCAGCAGCCTTGGCTATCAGGGGCAGTACTTC; CDR3: CASSLGYQGQYF
V: TRBV6-2/TRBV6-3; D: NA; length: 16; J: TRBJ2-1; size: NA; DNA: TGTGCCAGCAGTTACTCGAGGGAGGGGGGCTACAATGAGCAGTTCTTC; CDR3: CASSYSREGGYNEQFF
V: TRBV24-1; D: NA; length: 10; J: TRBJ2-7; size: NA; DNA: TGTGCCACAGTACATGGTCCGCAGTACTTC; CDR3: CATVHGPQYF
V: TRBV12-3/TRBV12-4; D: TRBD2; length: 16; J: TRBJ2-2; size: NA; DNA: TGTGCCAGCAGCATAGGACTAGCGGGGGTAGGCGGGGAGCTGTTTTTT; CDR3: CASSIGLAGVGGELFF
V: TRBV6-1; D: TRBD1; length: 15; J: TRBJ1-2; size: NA; DNA: TGTGCCAGCAGTGTTTTGCTGACAGGGGGAGGAGGCTACACCTTC; CDR3: CASSVLLTGGGGYTF
V: TRBV5-5; D: NA; length: 15; J: TRBJ2-4; size: NA; DNA: TGTGCCAGCAGTCTAGGGGGGGGCGCCGGAAACATTCAGTACTTC; CDR3: CASSLGGGAGNIQYF
V: TRBV11-2; D: NA; length: 15; J: TRBJ1-1; size: few; DNA: TGTGCCAGCAGCTCTCAGAGGATTTTAAACACTGAAGCTTTCTTT; CDR3: CASSSQRILNTEAFF
V: TRBV12-3/TRBV12-4; D: NA; length: 12; J: TRBJ2-1; size: NA; DNA: TGTGCCAGCAGTTTGACGCACAATGAGCAGTTCTTC; CDR3: CASSLTHNEQFF
V: TRBV24-1; D: TRBD1; length: 14; J: TRBJ2-2; size: NA; DNA: TGTGCCACCGGGGGGACAGGGAAAGGCGGGGAGCTGTTTTTT; CDR3: CATGGTGKGGELFF
V: TRBV7-3; D: NA; length: 13; J: TRBJ1-6; size: NA; DNA: TGTGCCAGCAGCCCCCACCCAAACTCACCCCTCCACTTT; CDR3: CASSPHPNSPLHF